The 26 T cell receptor beta chains presented below share a single source sample, sequenced in a study of CD8 T cells in ankylosing spondylitis (dated by TCRdb to the late 2010s). What the research found in general, with its limitations: A TCR beta motif made up of fewer than 10 highly homologous amino acid variants appeared to be characteristic of blood from ankylosing spondylitis patients.

Antigens of these TCRs are unknown. Library construction relied on 5' RACE. Sequencer: Illumina HiSeq 2500. TCRdb reprocessing: public reads trimmed at Q25 with fastp, clones called with MiXCR, in-frame beta chains kept. Each CDR3 protein gets just one entry, which takes the most common genes and DNA from the rows behind it. Here the sample has hundreds of thousands of distinct CDR3 sequences; 12% occur a single time. The ten largest clones add up to about 0.5% of the sample. The source material was blood, either unsorted or a sorted T cell fraction (not recorded which). Every receptor here comes from a male donor with ankylosing spondylitis.

For the CDR3, the DNA is TGTGCCAGCAGCGTATCTAGGACCGACAGGTACGAGCAGTTCTTC. Protein product: CASSVSRTDRYEQFF. The chain carries TRBV9 and TRBJ2-1; perhaps TRBD1 as D (6 bases). The CDR3 consists of 15 residues. Germline V CDR1 and CDR2: SGDLS, YYNGEE. Between the trimmed V and J ends, which lost 1 base and 10 bases, there was a span of 18 bases.

This clonotype showed up just a few times. This chain joins TRBV6-2 or TRBV6-3 and TRBJ2-7; 11 nucleotides line up with TRBD1. This CDR3 has 15 amino acids. Germline V gene data show CDR1 as MNHEY and CDR2 as SVGEGT. The V gene end was trimmed by 7 bases and the J gene end by 6 bases; junction bases not matched to a gene: 11. DNA of the CDR3: TGTGCCAGCACCCTAGCCAGGACAGGGGGCGGCGAGCAGTACTTC. The encoded protein is CASTLARTGGGEQYF.

This clonotype has a handful of counts. This chain joins TRBV5-1 and TRBJ2-5, with 10 nucleotides matching TRBD1. Looked up from germline, CDR1 is SGHRS and CDR2 is YFSETQ. Germline trimming cut 3 bases from V and 2 bases from J; bases unmatched to any gene: 7. The CDR3 covers 16 residues. Here the CDR3 DNA reads TGCGCCAGCAGCTGGCGACAGGGGGCTCTTCAAGAGACCCAGTACTTC. Translating it yields CASSWRQGALQETQYF.

This chain links TRBV7-2 with TRBJ2-4; D not certain. V lost 5 bases to trimming and J lost 0 bases, with 11 bases between them. The length of the CDR3 is 15 residues. Germline assignment: CDR1 SGHTA and CDR2 FQGNSA. In DNA form, the CDR3 reads TGTGCCAGCAGCCCCGGAGACATAGCCAAAAACATTCAGTACTTC. It translates to CASSPGDIAKNIQYF. The variable domain in full, completed from reference TRBV7-2 and TRBJ2-4, reads GAGVSQSPSNKVTEKGKDVELRCDPISGHTALYWYRQSLGQGLEFLIYFQGNSAPDKSGLPSDRFSAERTGGSVSTLTIQRTQQEDSAVYLCASSPGDIAKNIQYFGAGTRLSVL.

This clonotype came up a few times. The chain has TRBV5-1 and TRBJ2-3; TRBD1 might be the D (5 bases). V was clipped by 2 bases and J by 5 bases, with 12 bases between them. CDR1 is SGHRS and CDR2 is YFSETQ in the germline V gene. The CDR3 extends over 14 amino acids. The CDR3 loop is CASSLNVRGDTQYF. For the CDR3, the DNA is TGCGCCAGCAGCTTAAATGTTAGGGGAGATACGCAGTATTTT.

This clonotype appeared many times. The V gene is TRBV29-1, the J gene TRBJ2-3; 11 bases fit TRBD2. Germline V gene lookup returns CDR1 SQVTM and CDR2 ANQGSEA. The CDR3 has 16 amino acids. V lost 8 bases to trimming and J lost 2 bases; unmatched junction nucleotides: 12. The CDR3 nucleotides read TGCAGCACCCCCGGGACTAGCGGAGTCTACACAGATACGCAGTATTTT. Protein sequence: CSTPGTSGVYTDTQYF.

The chain employs TRBV20-1 and TRBJ1-5; D possibly corresponds to TRBD1 (5 bases). V shed 3 bases and J shed 2 bases, with 20 bases lying between them. Germline CDR1 and CDR2: DFQATT and SNEGSKA (reference sequence). This CDR3 comprises 17 residues. The CDR3, as DNA: TGCAGTGCTAGGGACATTCTGACTCTGGGCGGCAATCAGCCCCAGCATTTT. This codes for CSARDILTLGGNQPQHF.

This clonotype came up a few times. The genes are TRBV6-1 and TRBJ1-1, with D uncertain. Germline-derived CDR1 and CDR2 are MNHNS and SASEGT. The CDR3 extends over 14 amino acids. Trimming cost V 6 bases and J 1 base, with 12 bases left between them. CDR3 sequence reads: CASRGGLRNTEAFF. The CDR3 bases are TGTGCCAGCAGGGGTGGCCTCCGGAACACTGAAGCTTTCTTT.

This clonotype was counted at least ten times. This chain connects TRBV7-2 to TRBJ1-5; D is ambiguous. The V end was cut by 1 base, the J end by 2 bases, with 9 bases between. The CDR3 is 15 residues long. Looked up from germline, CDR1 is SGHTA and CDR2 is FQGNSA. The CDR3 loop reads CASSLDPPGNQPQHF. The CDR3 DNA sequence: TGTGCCAGCAGCTTAGATCCCCCCGGCAATCAGCCCCAGCATTTT.

This clonotype showed up just a few times. The chain joins TRBV7-2 to TRBJ1-6, with D possibly TRBD1 on 6 matching bases. The ends were cut back, 5 bases at V and 7 bases at J, with 15 bases in the middle. There are 15 residues in the CDR3. Germline CDR1 SGHTA, CDR2 FQGNSA. Written as DNA, the CDR3 is TGTGCCAGCAGCCGAGGGGGGCCGAACAATTCACCCCTCCACTTT. Protein sequence: CASSRGGPNNSPLHF.

This clonotype was counted only a few times. The chain couples TRBV20-1 to TRBJ2-1; D may match TRBD1 or TRBD2 (5 bases each). The CDR3 loop spans 13 amino acids. V lost 6 bases, J lost 7 bases, and 16 bases lay in between. The germline V gene encodes CDR1 DFQATT and CDR2 SNEGSKA (reference sequence). The CDR3 DNA follows: TGCAGTGCCCCCCCCGGGTGGGGGAATGAGCAGTTCTTC. Protein product: CSAPPGWGNEQFF.

The rearrangement joins TRBV10-3 to TRBJ2-3; D is uncertain. V lost 6 bases, J lost 1 base, and 14 bases lay in between. Germline-derived CDR1 and CDR2 are ENHRY and SYGVKD. The CDR3 consists of 15 residues. The CDR3 sequence is CAISTQPAGTDTQYF. CDR3 DNA: TGTGCCATCAGCACACAACCGGCGGGCACAGATACGCAGTATTTT.

This clonotype was recorded a few times. The chain uses TRBV20-1 and TRBJ2-5; D is perhaps TRBD1 or TRBD2 (5 bases each). The V and J ends lost 6 bases and 13 bases respectively, with 18 bases between them. CDR1 and CDR2 (germline): DFQATT, SNEGSKA (reference sequence). The CDR3 covers 11 residues. CDR3 residues: CSALIRGVGYF. CDR3 in DNA: TGCAGTGCACTCATTAGAGGGGTCGGGTACTTC.

The gene calls are TRBV5-6 and TRBJ1-1, with D possibly TRBD1 on 6 matching bases. Trimming stripped 4 bases from V and 5 bases from J, with 15 bases between. The CDR3 runs 14 residues. Germline CDR1 reads SGHDT; CDR2 reads YYEEEE. The CDR3: CASSAVGARTEAFF. CDR3 nucleotides: TGTGCCAGCAGCGCGGTGGGGGCAAGGACTGAAGCTTTCTTT.

V is TRBV30 and J is TRBJ1-5; no firm D call. Looked up from germline, CDR1 is GTSNPN and CDR2 is SVGIG (reference sequence). The CDR3 is 13 amino acids. The germline V and J ends were trimmed by 2 bases and 3 bases, with 8 bases remaining between them. The CDR3, as DNA: TGTGCCTGGAGTCCTCAGTACAATCAGCCCCAGCATTTT. Translating it yields CAWSPQYNQPQHF.

J is TRBJ2-7 and V is TRBV7-2; possibly TRBD2 for D (5 bases). This CDR3 spans 16 amino acids. Trimming removed 4 bases from V and 2 bases from J, with 18 bases in between. Germline CDR1 SGHTA, CDR2 FQGNSA. CDR3 region: CASSSSWERSAYEQYF. CDR3 nucleotides: TGTGCCAGCAGCTCGTCGTGGGAGCGTTCCGCCTACGAGCAGTACTTC.

The rearrangement links TRBV5-1 to TRBJ1-3; 7 nucleotides align to TRBD1. The V and J ends lost 3 bases and 6 bases, in that order; junction bases with no gene match: 6. This CDR3 has 14 residues. Germline V gene sequence: CDR1 SGHRS, CDR2 YFSETQ. CDR3 nucleotides: TGCGCCAGCAGCTCCGGGGACAGTGAAAACACCATATATTTT. Its protein is CASSSGDSENTIYF. The entire variable domain, with the rest obtained from reference TRBV5-1 and TRBJ1-3, is as follows: KAGVTQTPRYLIKTRGQQVTLSCSPISGHRSVSWYQQTPGQGLQFLFEYFSETQRNKGNFPGRFSGRQFSNSRSEMNVSTLELGDSALYLCASSSGDSENTIYFGEGSWLTVV.

The rearrangement uses TRBV30 and TRBJ2-1; D gene unclear. V was pared by 1 base and J by 4 bases, with 8 bases between. The CDR3 spans 13 residues. The germline CDR1 and CDR2 sequences are GTSNPN and SVGIG (reference sequence). The CDR3 sequence is CAWSALEYNEQFF. Written as DNA, the CDR3 is TGTGCCTGGAGTGCGCTAGAATACAATGAGCAGTTCTTC.

The CDR3 coding sequence is TGTGCCAGCAGCGTAGCGGTCGGATTGTCCACAGATACGCAGTATTTT. The encoded protein is CASSVAVGLSTDTQYF. The chain uses TRBV9 and TRBJ2-3; D is unresolved. The germline CDR1 and CDR2 sequences are SGDLS and YYNGEE. The CDR3 is 16 amino acids. V was trimmed by 0 bases and J by 2 bases, leaving 13 bases between them.

The genes are TRBV4-3 and TRBJ2-1; TRBD2 matches at 9 bases. The CDR3 covers 14 residues. V trimming: 1 base; J trimming: 12 bases; junction bases outside the gene matches: 7. CDR1 and CDR2 from the germline V gene are LGHNA and YSLEER. The chain's CDR3 is CASSQALAGRRQFF. CDR3 DNA: TGCGCCAGCAGCCAAGCTCTAGCGGGAAGGAGGCAGTTCTTC.

This clonotype was counted between two and nine times. This chain joins TRBV6-5 and TRBJ1-1; D not certain. The CDR3 covers 14 residues. Germline V CDR1 and CDR2: MNHEY, SVGAGI. Trimming cost V 0 bases and J 3 bases, with 8 bases left between them. The CDR3 coding sequence is TGTGCCAGCAGTTACTCGAACTCCTACACTGAAGCTTTCTTT. This translates into CASSYSNSYTEAFF.

This chain joins TRBV3-1 and TRBJ2-2; 10 bases align to TRBD2. J was trimmed by 8 bases and V by 0 bases; bases with no gene match: 6. The CDR3 contains 16 residues. Germline V gene lookup returns CDR1 LGHDT and CDR2 YNNKEL (reference sequence). CDR3 amino acids: CASSQDFLAGAGELFF. As DNA, the CDR3 is TGTGCCAGCAGCCAAGATTTCCTAGCGGGGGCTGGGGAGCTGTTTTTT.

The chain links TRBV7-9 to TRBJ1-1; unclear D gene. The CDR3 has 14 amino acids. The germline gives CDR1 SEHNR, CDR2 FQNEAQ (reference sequence). V was trimmed by 5 bases and J by 5 bases, leaving 15 bases between them. The CDR3 coding sequence is TGTGCCAGCAGCGCTAGGGCGGACCGGACTGAAGCTTTCTTT. It yields the protein CASSARADRTEAFF. Looking up the rest from reference TRBV7-9 and TRBJ1-1 gives the full variable domain: DTGVSQNPRHKITKRGQNVTFRCDPISEHNRLYWYRQTLGQGPEFLTYFQNEAQLEKSRLLSDRFSAERPKGSFSTLEIQRTEQGDSAMYLCASSARADRTEAFFGQGTRLTVV.

There are a few counts of this clonotype. This chain connects TRBV28 to TRBJ1-1; D gene ambiguous. Germline lookup yields CDR1 MDHEN and CDR2 SYDVKM. This CDR3 comprises 14 residues. V lost 6 bases and J 6 bases, leaving 17 bases between the germline ends. CDR3 residues: CASSLGGPVPEAFF. As DNA, the CDR3 is TGTGCCAGCAGCCTAGGAGGGCCGGTCCCTGAAGCTTTCTTT. The entire variable domain, with the rest obtained from reference TRBV28 and TRBJ1-1, is as follows: DVKVTQSSRYLVKRTGEKVFLECVQDMDHENMFWYRQDPGLGLRLIYFSYDVKMKEKGDIPEGYSVSREKKERFSLILESASTNQTSMYLCASSLGGPVPEAFFGQGTRLTVV.

This clonotype was counted between two and nine times. The gene calls are TRBV9 and TRBJ2-5; TRBD2 is a possible D gene (5 bases). This CDR3 comprises 14 residues. Trimming shortened V by 1 base and J by 5 bases, and 12 bases separated the two germline ends. Germline loops: CDR1 SGDLS, CDR2 YYNGEE. Here the CDR3 DNA reads TGTGCCAGCAGCGTACGGGGAATACAGGAGACCCAGTACTTC. Its translation: CASSVRGIQETQYF. Looking up the rest from reference TRBV9 and TRBJ2-5 gives the full variable domain: DSGVTQTPKHLITATGQRVTLRCSPRSGDLSVYWYQQSLDQGLQFLIQYYNGEERAKGNILERFSAQQFPDLHSELNLSSLELGDSALYFCASSVRGIQETQYFGPGTRLLVL.

The V call is TRBV20-1, the J call TRBJ2-3; 10 bases map to TRBD2. CDR3 length: 17 residues. The trim removed 1 base at V and 6 bases at J, leaving 13 bases unmatched. Germline CDR1 is DFQATT and CDR2 is SNEGSKA (reference sequence). CDR3 in DNA: TGCAGTGCTAGAGGGGAGAGGCTAGCGGGAGACGGGGATACGCAGTATTTT. Translation gives CSARGERLAGDGDTQYF.